One and the same sample provided the 25 T cell receptor beta chains below, sequenced in a study of T cell repertoires in aging, cancer and after chemotherapy. TCR beta rearrangements were amplified from peripheral blood genomic DNA. Rearranged V-D-J TRB sequences were amplified with a mixed TRB-A/B primer pool. MiXCR was run by TCRdb on the multiplex PCR reads, yielding one entry per CDR3 protein. The table records some 10,000 distinct CDR3 sequences, approximately 33% of them present only once. Sequencing input: blood. All receptors come from a human donor in good health.

The chain combines TRBV19 with TRBJ1-2; TRBD1 matches 10 bases. V gave up 9 bases and J gave up 7 bases; unmatched junction bases: 11. This CDR3 region has 14 residues. In germline, CDR1 is LNHDA, CDR2 SQIVND (reference sequence). The CDR3 protein is CASTHDRGLGGYTF. In DNA, the CDR3 is TGTGCCAGCACCCATGACAGGGGGCTGGGTGGCTACACCTTC. The whole variable domain, remainder taken from reference TRBV19 and TRBJ1-2, is DGGITQSPKYLFRKEGQNVTLSCEQNLNHDAMYWYRQDPGQGLRLIYYSQIVNDFQKGDIAEGYSVSREKKESFPLTVTSAQKNPTAFYLCASTHDRGLGGYTFGSGTRLTVV.

The table lists this clonotype with a few counts. The rearrangement joins TRBV6-1 to TRBJ1-4, with a weak D call TRBD1 (5 bases). The germline V gene has CDR1 MNHNS and CDR2 SASEGT. The CDR3 length is 17 residues. V was trimmed by 5 bases and J by 8 bases, leaving 24 bases between them. CDR3 residues: CASSYYTPQEVVEKLFF. CDR3 coding DNA: TGTGCCAGCAGTTATTACACTCCACAGGAGGTCGTCGAAAAACTGTTTTTT.

The rearrangement links TRBV27 to TRBJ2-7; D uncertain. The CDR3 length is 13 residues. Trimming pared 0 bases from V and 3 bases from J, leaving 6 bases between. Per germline, CDR1 MNHEY and CDR2 SMNVEV (reference sequence). CDR3 loop: CASSLSQVYEQYF. CDR3 nucleotides: TGTGCCAGCAGTTTATCGCAAGTCTACGAGCAGTACTTC.

This clonotype was counted only a few times. V is TRBV6-5 and J is TRBJ1-2; D perhaps matches TRBD1 (6 bases). Germline values: CDR1 MNHEY, CDR2 SVGAGI. Trimming removed 0 bases at V and 6 bases at J, with 11 bases between. The length of the CDR3 is 14 residues. The CDR3 loop is CASSYSPRDNGYTF. DNA of the CDR3: TGTGCCAGCAGTTACTCCCCCAGGGACAATGGCTACACCTTC.

This clonotype has just a few counts. The genes are TRBV18 and TRBJ1-1; the D gene is possibly TRBD1 (6 bases). Trimming removed 3 bases from V and 1 base from J, with 12 bases in between. The CDR3 spans 15 residues. Germline assignment: CDR1 KGHSH and CDR2 LQKENI. CDR3: CASSPQRTENTEAFF. In DNA form, the CDR3 reads TGTGCCAGCTCACCCCAGAGGACAGAGAACACTGAAGCTTTCTTT.

Relative to its sample, this clonotype is medium-sized. The rearrangement joins TRBV19 to TRBJ2-5; 8 nucleotides line up with TRBD1. CDR1 LNHDA and CDR2 SQIVND come from the germline V gene (reference sequence). CDR3 length: 16 amino acids. The V gene end was trimmed by 3 bases and the J gene end by 1 base; junction bases not matched to a gene: 7. The CDR3: CASSISGQGPQETQYF. CDR3 coding DNA: TGTGCCAGTAGTATCTCTGGACAGGGTCCCCAAGAGACCCAGTACTTC. Full variable domain (outside the CDR3, taken from reference TRBV19 and TRBJ2-5): DGGITQSPKYLFRKEGQNVTLSCEQNLNHDAMYWYRQDPGQGLRLIYYSQIVNDFQKGDIAEGYSVSREKKESFPLTVTSAQKNPTAFYLCASSISGQGPQETQYFGPGTRLLVL.

The chain joins TRBV7-9 to TRBJ1-5, with TRBD1 as a possible D gene (5 bases). The CDR3 sequence is 14 residues long. CDR1 is SEHNR, CDR2 FQNEAQ, per germline (reference sequence). Trimming left V 6 bases short and J 0 bases short, with 9 bases between. The CDR3 loop reads CASSSGSSNQPQHF. CDR3 in DNA: TGTGCCAGCAGTTCAGGGAGTAGCAATCAGCCCCAGCATTTT.

The CDR3 protein is CASSSLGRGGETQYF. In nucleotides, the CDR3 is TGTGCCAGCAGTTCCCTAGGGAGGGGGGGGGAGACCCAGTACTTC. V is TRBV6-6 and J is TRBJ2-5; a weak D match, TRBD2 (7 bases). Germline V gene lookup returns CDR1 MNHNY and CDR2 SVGAGI (reference sequence). This CDR3 contains 15 residues. V was clipped by 4 bases and J by 5 bases, with 17 bases between them.

This sequence joins TRBV12-3 or TRBV12-4 and TRBJ2-2; 10 bases are shared with TRBD2. With 4 bases clipped from V and 7 bases from J, the junction kept 3 bases outside the gene matches. The CDR3 runs 14 residues. CDR3 protein: CASSSGLAVGELFF. The CDR3 DNA follows: TGTGCCAGCAGTTCTGGACTAGCGGTCGGGGAGCTGTTTTTT.

In its sample, this clonotype was seen a few times. J is TRBJ2-1 and V is TRBV27, with D possibly being TRBD1 or TRBD2 (5 bases each). Germline V gene sequence: CDR1 MNHEY, CDR2 SMNVEV (reference sequence). The CDR3 contains 15 residues. Trimming stripped 4 bases from V and 0 bases from J, with 10 bases between. CDR3 in amino acids: CASSSLGTSYNEQFF. The CDR3 nucleotides read TGTGCCAGCAGTTCATTGGGGACCTCCTACAATGAGCAGTTCTTC.

Concerning this clonotype: At one end the junction does not follow the germline gene, possibly because of a read error. The gene calls are TRBV30 and TRBJ1-1; TRBD1 aligns across 7 bases. The CDR3 totals 13 residues. The germline CDR1 and CDR2 sequences are GTSNPN and SVGIG (reference sequence). The DNA of the CDR3 is TGTGCCTGGAGTCTACAGGGGAACACTAAAGCTTTCTTT. It codes for CAWSLQGNTKAFF.

The chain combines TRBV29-1 with TRBJ2-5, with D perhaps TRBD2 (5 bases). CDR1 and CDR2 from the germline V gene are SQVTM and ANQGSEA. Between the trimmed V and J ends, which lost 4 bases and 5 bases, there was a span of 8 bases. CDR3 size: 11 residues. CDR3 sequence (DNA): TGCAGCGTTGGTCCGGGGGAGACCCAGTACTTC. Translation gives CSVGPGETQYF.

The chain uses TRBV6-4 and TRBJ2-1; TRBD1 aligns across 11 bases. In germline, CDR1 is MRHNA, CDR2 SNTAGT. This CDR3 is built from 15 residues. The ends lost 6 bases at V and 3 bases at J; junction bases unmatched: 4. CDR3 sequence (DNA): TGTGCCAGCAGCGCCGGGACAGGGGGCTACAATGAGCAGTTCTTC. As protein: CASSAGTGGYNEQFF.

A word on this clonotype: A much larger clone lies one base from this, so it may be a read error. The chain combines TRBV29-1 with TRBJ2-2; D remains ambiguous. The CDR3 extends over 13 amino acids. The V gene's germline CDR1 is SQVTM and CDR2 ANQGSEA. The V gene lost 7 bases and the J gene lost 0 bases, with 9 bases spanning the gap. In nucleotides, the CDR3 is TGCAGCGGACTGGGGACGAACACCGGGGAGCTGTTTTTT. This codes for CSGLGTNTGELFF.

The V and J genes are TRBV18 and TRBJ1-1, with TRBD1 identical over 10 bases. The CDR3 runs 16 residues. J gave up 5 bases and V 0 bases, and 6 bases lay outside the gene matches. The V gene's germline CDR1 is KGHSH and CDR2 LQKENI. This CDR3 reads CASSPPRTGGITEAFF. CDR3 in DNA: TGTGCCAGCTCACCACCGCGGACAGGGGGAATTACTGAAGCTTTCTTT.

The rearrangement uses TRBV12-3 or TRBV12-4 and TRBJ2-5; 10 bases fit TRBD2. V dropped 6 bases and J dropped 1; count of bases not matched to a gene: 5. The CDR3 runs to 15 residues. In nucleotides, the CDR3 is TGTGCCAGCAGGCGGACTAGCGGACTCCAAGAGACCCAGTACTTC. Its translation is CASRRTSGLQETQYF.

V usage is TRBV11-3 and J usage is TRBJ2-2; D is possibly TRBD1 (6 bases). The CDR3 spans 16 residues. V was shortened by 3 bases and J by 8 bases, with 19 bases between the two germline ends. Germline CDR1 is SGHNT and CDR2 is YENEEA. Here the CDR3 DNA reads TGTGCCAGCAGCTTGGCCACCGGGACACGATGGGGGGAGCTGTTTTTT. This encodes CASSLATGTRWGELFF.

V gene TRBV15 combines with J gene TRBJ1-2; the D is unclear. The germline V gene has CDR1 LNHNV and CDR2 YYDKDF (reference sequence). The CDR3 sequence is 15 residues long. Trimming took off 8 bases at V and 0 bases at J, with 16 bases between the two ends. CDR3 amino acids: CATPVAGTANYGYTF. The CDR3 nucleotides read TGTGCCACCCCTGTTGCGGGAACCGCTAACTATGGCTACACCTTC.

This chain connects TRBV6-6 to TRBJ1-1; maybe TRBD1 (6 bases). Per the germline V gene, CDR1 is MNHNY and CDR2 is SVGAGI (reference sequence). V was pared by 6 bases and J by 4 bases, with 9 bases between. The length of the CDR3 is 12 residues. DNA of the CDR3: TGTGCCAGCAGCCAAGGGGGCACTGAAGCTTTCTTT. Protein product: CASSQGGTEAFF.

This chain joins TRBV6-5 and TRBJ2-1; a possible D gene is TRBD1 (5 bases). CDR3 size: 14 residues. Germline V gene sequence: CDR1 MNHEY, CDR2 SVGAGI. Trimming stripped 5 bases from V and 4 bases from J, with 12 bases between. CDR3 DNA sequence: TGTGCCAGCAGTCCTAGACAGAAATACAATGAGCAGTTCTTC. It codes for CASSPRQKYNEQFF.

This clonotype was found a few times. The chain uses TRBV6-1 and TRBJ2-3; no definite D call. CDR1 and CDR2 (germline): MNHNS, SASEGT. Trimming removed 7 bases from V and 2 bases from J, with 7 bases in between. The CDR3 runs 12 residues. The CDR3: CASKKPTDTQYF. The DNA for the CDR3 is TGTGCCAGCAAGAAGCCCACAGATACGCAGTATTTT.

The genes are TRBV6-5 and TRBJ2-1; 11 bases match TRBD2. The CDR3 consists of 15 residues. Germline values: CDR1 MNHEY, CDR2 SVGAGI. V was pared by 6 bases and J by 8 bases, with 9 bases of the junction left unmatched. CDR3 protein: CASRPTSGRSYEQFF. CDR3 in DNA: TGTGCCAGCAGACCTACTAGCGGGAGATCATATGAGCAGTTCTTC.

The chain carries TRBV6-5 and TRBJ1-2; D gene unclear. The germline gives CDR1 MNHEY, CDR2 SVGAGI. The ends were cut back, 0 bases at V and 2 bases at J, with 10 bases in the middle. This CDR3 has 15 residues. The chain's CDR3 is CASSYSKSPNYGYTF. As DNA, the CDR3 is TGTGCCAGCAGTTACTCGAAATCCCCCAACTATGGCTACACCTTC.

This clonotype appeared a single time. One end of the junction fails to match germline, which may point to a read error. The V gene is TRBV11-3, the J gene TRBJ2-7; 8 nucleotides align to TRBD1. The CDR3 spans 15 residues. The germline gives CDR1 SGHNT, CDR2 YENEEA. The chain's CDR3 is CASSPRTGTSYEQYF. In nucleotides, the CDR3 is TGCGCCAGCAGCCCCCGGACAGGGACCTCCTACGAGCAGTACTTC.

The chain combines TRBV11-3 with TRBJ2-7; D might be TRBD2 (6 bases). CDR3 length: 14 amino acids. Germline V lookup: CDR1 SGHNT, CDR2 YENEEA. The V end lost 2 bases, the J end lost 2 bases, and 10 bases lay between the germline ends. CDR3 sequence: CASSLPGVAYEQYF. The CDR3 DNA reads as TGTGCCAGCAGCTTACCGGGAGTGGCCTACGAGCAGTACTTC.